This section outlines one T cell receptor beta chain sequence together with its context. This entry belongs to a study of regulatory T cells in long-lasting Graves disease. Construction of the TCR beta libraries employed iRepertoire HTBI primers in conjunction with Arm-PCR of CDR3 regions. MiXCR, run by TCRdb on the multiplex PCR reads, gives a single entry per CDR3 protein. The sample lists around 240,000 distinct CDR3 sequences; approximately 18% were seen once. As for time point: newly diagnosed GD, antithyroid drugs for less than 3 months. The TCR library used RNA extracted from PBMCs. In addition, the sample was reused for a study of T cells in Graves' hyperthyroidism and ophthalmopathy.

Sequenced here: peripheral blood mononuclear cells (PBMCs), sampled at new diagnosis, from a patient treated with antithyroid drugs. This TCR was recovered from a woman aged 25 to 45 with Graves disease.

Written as DNA, the CDR3 is TGTGCCAGCAGCTTAGCTGGGGCAGGCTCGAACACTGAAGCTTTCTTT. Protein sequence: CASSLAGAGSNTEAFF. J is TRBJ1-1 and V is TRBV11-2, with D tentatively TRBD1 (5 bases). The CDR3 has 16 residues. V was trimmed by 1 base and J by 1 base, leaving 13 bases between them. The germline gives CDR1 SGHAT, CDR2 FQNNGV.